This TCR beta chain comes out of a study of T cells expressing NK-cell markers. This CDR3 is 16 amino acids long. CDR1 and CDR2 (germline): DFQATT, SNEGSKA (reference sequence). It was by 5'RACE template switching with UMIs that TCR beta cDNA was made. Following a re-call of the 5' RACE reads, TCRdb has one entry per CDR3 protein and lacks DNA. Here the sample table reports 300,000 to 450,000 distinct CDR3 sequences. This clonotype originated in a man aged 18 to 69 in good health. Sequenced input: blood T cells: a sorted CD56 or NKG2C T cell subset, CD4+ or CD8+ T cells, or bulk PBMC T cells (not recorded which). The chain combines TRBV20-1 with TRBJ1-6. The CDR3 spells CSAQRRQSSYNSPLHF.